The source of this T cell receptor (beta chain) is a study of tumor and adjacent non-tumor tissue in lung cancer. Overall study: Patients were aged about 30 to 76, nine to eleven men and a handful of women, stage I to III.

A modified ARM-PCR protocol with three rounds of nested PCR amplified TCRbeta. TCRdb itself ran the multiplex PCR reads through MiXCR, one entry per CDR3 protein. Among roughly 70,000 distinct CDR3 sequences listed, about two thirds were seen once. The template was RNA from unsorted bulk tissue. This non-tumor lung sample came from over 3 cm beyond the tumor edge. This CDR3 comprises 15 residues. The V end lost 6 bases, the J end lost 10 bases, and 25 bases lay between the germline ends. Germline-derived CDR1 and CDR2 are MDHEN and SYDVKM. The source is a woman in her forties or fifties with non-small cell lung cancer. What was sequenced was distant non-tumor lung tissue. This chain links TRBV28 with TRBJ2-7; D gene unclear. The CDR3 is CASRHRVPGSYKQYF. The CDR3, as DNA: TGTGCCAGCAGGCACCGGGTACCAGGATCCTATAAACAGTACTTC.